Presented here are 32 T cell receptor beta chains from one specimen sequenced in a study of tumor and adjacent non-tumor tissue in lung cancer (dated by TCRdb to 2016 to 2019). The method was multiplex PCR. TCRdb records Illumina HiSeq 2500 as the sequencer. TCRbeta libraries were constructed through three rounds of nested PCR with primers (Table S4) according to protocols adapted from ARM-PCR. Using fastp trimming at Q25 and MiXCR clonotype assembly, TCRdb reanalyzed the public sequencing data and kept in-frame beta chains. Under each unique CDR3 protein, matching rows form one entry showing the most common genes and DNA. The sample table contains more than 75,000 distinct CDR3 sequences; only one count was recorded for about 80% of them. The ten most abundant clones make up 30% of the sample. RNA was isolated from bulk unsorted tissue, and RNA quality was assessed with a NanoDrop ND-1000 and an Agilent 2100. Distant non-tumor tissue taken more than 3 cm from the tumor edge was used as the normal lung sample.

Sequences were obtained from distant non-tumor lung tissue. Receptor source: a man in his 60s with small cell lung cancer.

As regards this clonotype: The junction shows a germline mismatch at one end, possibly a read error. The chain recombines TRBV5-1 with TRBJ1-1, with 7 bases aligning to TRBD1. This CDR3 is built from 15 residues. Per the germline V gene, CDR1 is SGHRS and CDR2 is YFSETQ. CDR3 DNA sequence: TGCGCCAACAGCTTGAGGGGGCACGGGGGCACTGAAGCTTTCTTT. Its protein product is CANSLRGHGGTEAFF.

With respect to this clonotype: This may come from a read error, since a much larger clone is one base off. The V call is TRBV7-9, the J call TRBJ1-1; a weak D match, TRBD1 (6 bases). Germline V gene lookup returns CDR1 SEHNR and CDR2 FQNEAQ (reference sequence). Between the trimmed V and J ends, which lost 3 bases and 10 bases, there was a span of 15 bases. The CDR3 consists of 13 residues. The CDR3 nucleotides are TGTGCCAGCAGCTTTGGGGGGCGGTGGGGAGCTTTCTTT. Residues: CASSFGGRWGAFF.

As regards this clonotype: At one boundary the junction diverges from the germline segment, which might be a read error. This chain uses TRBV4-1 with TRBJ2-7; 11 bases map to TRBD2. The CDR3 consists of 15 residues. The V gene's germline CDR1 is MGHRA and CDR2 YSYEKL. CDR3 loop: CASSQETSGTYERYF. CDR3 DNA sequence: TGCGCCAGCAGCCAAGAGACTAGCGGGACCTACGAGCGGTACTTC.

The chain couples TRBV11-3 to TRBJ2-3; D gene uncertain. Germline loops: CDR1 SGHNT, CDR2 YENEEA. The CDR3 totals 13 residues. V was trimmed by 6 bases and J by 6 bases, leaving 13 bases between them. This CDR3 reads CASSQQEWDTQYF. CDR3 in DNA: TGTGCCAGCAGTCAGCAGGAGTGGGATACGCAGTATTTT.

About this clonotype: The junction shows a germline mismatch at one end, possibly a read error. V usage is TRBV5-5 and J usage is TRBJ1-2; no definite D call. CDR1 and CDR2 (germline): SGHKS, YYEKEE (reference sequence). The CDR3 spans 14 residues. CDR3 sequence reads: CANSLVPTSNGYTF. Here the CDR3 DNA reads TGTGCCAACAGCTTGGTCCCGACCTCTAATGGCTACACCTTC.

This clonotype was detected once. V gene TRBV4-2 combines with J gene TRBJ2-5; a possible D gene is TRBD1 (6 bases). The CDR3 is made up of 14 amino acids. Germline-derived CDR1 and CDR2 are LGHNA and YNFKEQ. The CDR3 region has the DNA TGTGTCAGTAGCCAGGGGAGCAAGCAAGAGACCCAGTACTTC. Translation: CVSSQGSKQETQYF.

Note on this clonotype: No conserved phenylalanine or tryptophan ends this CDR3, so it is likely a read error. The chain links TRBV28 to TRBJ2-7; TRBD1 matches at 10 bases. This CDR3 has 14 amino acids. Germline V gives CDR1 MDHEN, CDR2 SYDVKM. V gave up 9 bases and J gave up 2 bases; unmatched junction bases: 7. CDR3 sequence (DNA): TGTGCCAGTAGAATCGGGACAGGGGCCTACGAGCAGTACTTA. This gives the protein CASRIGTGAYEQYL.

In its sample, this clonotype was seen a few times. The junction differs from germline at one of its ends, possibly a read error. This rearrangement joins TRBV11-2 to TRBJ2-5; D call uncertain. This CDR3 comprises 13 residues. Germline V CDR1 and CDR2: SGHAT, FQNNGV. For the CDR3, the DNA is TGTGCCAGCAGACCCGTAAACCAAGAGACCCGGTACTTC. Translation gives CASRPVNQETRYF.

The chain recombines TRBV6-1 with TRBJ2-7; D is uncertain. Germline V CDR1 and CDR2: MNHNS, SASEGT. The CDR3 is 11 amino acids. DNA for the CDR3: TGTGTCAGGAGTGAAAGATACGAGCAGTACTTC. The encoded protein is CVRSERYEQYF.

Comment on this clonotype: At one of its ends the junction is not consistent with the germline gene, which may arise from a read error. This chain's CDR3 is CASGLMTRQETRYF. CDR3 nucleotide sequence: TGTGCCAGCGGTTTAATGACTAGACAAGAGACCCGGTACTTC. The chain employs TRBV12-3 or TRBV12-4 and TRBJ2-5, with a weak D call TRBD2 (6 bases). The CDR3 has 14 amino acids.

The V gene is TRBV19, the J gene TRBJ1-3, with 7 bases lining up with TRBD1. The CDR3 sequence is 14 residues long. V dropped 3 bases and J dropped 3; count of bases not matched to a gene: 2. CDR1 is LNHDA, CDR2 SQIVND, per germline (reference sequence). The CDR3 spells CASSIRDSGNTIYF. Written as DNA, the CDR3 is TGTGCCAGTAGTATTCGGGACAGTGGAAACACCATATATTTT.

As regards this clonotype: One end of the junction does not line up with germline, which may come from a read error. CDR3 bases: TGCGAGGCGAATATCGGGGAGCTGTTATTT. This encodes CEANIGELLF. This chain connects TRBV29-1 to TRBJ2-2; D perhaps matches TRBD2 (5 bases). The CDR3 has 10 amino acids. Germline-derived CDR1 and CDR2 are SQVTM and ANQGSEA.

About this clonotype: This clone may be a read error of a much larger clone one base away. The CDR3, as DNA: TGCACCAGCAGCTTGGAGGAGGGCACAATGAGGCAGTTCTTC. Its protein is CTSSLEEGTMRQFF. This rearrangement joins TRBV5-1 to TRBJ2-1, with TRBD2 as a possible D gene (6 bases). The CDR3 length is 14 residues. Looked up from germline, CDR1 is SGHRS and CDR2 is YFSETQ.

The gene calls are TRBV6-5 and TRBJ2-7; 7 bases map to TRBD1. The CDR3 has 11 amino acids. Germline loops: CDR1 MNHEY, CDR2 SVGAGI. CDR3: CASSRGYEQCV. CDR3 nucleotides: TGTGCCAGCAGCAGGGGGTACGAGCAGTGTGTC.

This chain joins TRBV11-2 and TRBJ2-2; 9 bases map to TRBD1. J was trimmed by 11 bases and V by 5 bases; bases with no gene match: 9. CDR1 is SGHAT and CDR2 is FQNNGV in the germline V gene. CDR3 length: 14 residues. CDR3 amino acids: CASSGTGNNGELFF. CDR3 sequence (DNA): TGTGCCAGCAGCGGGACAGGGAACAACGGAGAGCTGTTTTTT. The complete variable domain, with remaining parts taken from reference TRBV11-2 and TRBJ2-2, reads EAGVAQSPRYKIIEKRQSVAFWCNPISGHATLYWYQQILGQGPKLLIQFQNNGVVDDSQLPKDRFSAERLKGVDSTLKIQPAKLEDSAVYLCASSGTGNNGELFFGEGSRLTVL.

The V gene is TRBV10-3, the J gene TRBJ2-5; D unclear. The CDR3 extends over 13 amino acids. The germline V and J ends were trimmed by 9 bases and 5 bases, with 16 bases remaining between them. The germline V gene has CDR1 ENHRY and CDR2 SYGVKD. CDR3 nucleotides: TGTGCCATTAGCATAGTAGGAGAGGAGACCCAGTACTTC. Amino acids: CAISIVGEETQYF.

This clonotype was observed a single time. One end of the junction fails to match germline, which may point to a read error. The rearrangement links TRBV5-5 to TRBJ2-2; D is ambiguous. Germline CDR1 SGHKS, CDR2 YYEKEE (reference sequence). The CDR3 is made up of 15 amino acids. The chain's CDR3 is CASSLVESETGELFF. CDR3 bases: TGTGCCAGTAGCTTGGTAGAGTCGGAGACCGGGGAGCTGTTTTTT.

This chain connects TRBV5-6 to TRBJ2-1, with D possibly TRBD2 on 6 matching bases. The CDR3 consists of 12 residues. CDR1 and CDR2 from the germline V gene are SGHDT and YYEEEE. V was cut by 5 bases and J by 12 bases, with 15 bases left in between. The chain's CDR3 is CASSLLNGRQFF. CDR3 nucleotides: TGTGCCAGCAGTTTGCTCAACGGGAGGCAGTTCTTC. The full variable domain, rest sourced from reference TRBV5-6 and TRBJ2-1, is DAGVTQSPTHLIKTRGQQVTLRCSPKSGHDTVSWYQQALGQGPQFIFQYYEEEERQRGNFPDRFSGHQFPNYSSELNVNALLLGDSALYLCASSLLNGRQFFGPGTRLTVL.

In its sample, this clonotype was seen many times. The chain recombines TRBV21-1 with TRBJ2-7; no DNA check was done on the table's D call, TRBD1. TRBV21-1 is shown as a pseudogene. There are 15 residues in the CDR3. CDR3 sequence: CASSKAGDRPYEQYV. In DNA, the CDR3 is TGTGCCAGCAGCAAAGCGGGAGACAGACCCTACGAGCAGTACGTC.

Worth noting for this clonotype: At one end, the junction sequence differs from germline, possibly due to a read error. V and J are TRBV5-1 and TRBJ2-1, with unresolved D. The CDR3 consists of 12 residues. Looked up from germline, CDR1 is SGHRS and CDR2 is YFSETQ. The CDR3 spells CASGLVDGEQFF. CDR3 coding DNA: TGCGCCAGCGGCTTGGTGGATGGTGAGCAGTTCTTC. Based on the CDR3 plus reference TRBV5-1 and TRBJ2-1, the full variable domain is KAGVTQTPRYLIKTRGQQVTLSCSPISGHRSVSWYQQTPGQGLQFLFEYFSETQRNKGNFPGRFSGRQFSNSRSEMNVSTLELGDSALYLCASGLVDGEQFFGPGTRLTVL.

This chain connects TRBV12-3 or TRBV12-4 to TRBJ2-1; perhaps TRBD2 as D (5 bases). This CDR3 is 14 amino acids long. The CDR3 DNA sequence: TGTGTCGGCAGTTCCTACGGGATTGATAATGAGCAGTTCTTC. Residues: CVGSSYGIDNEQFF.

For this clonotype: Compared with germline, one end of the junction differs, possibly owing to a read error. J is TRBJ2-1 and V is TRBV20-1; 7 nucleotides agree with TRBD2. CDR3 length equals 15 residues. CDR1 is DFQATT and CDR2 is SNEGSKA in the germline V gene (reference sequence). CDR3 sequence: CSVSTSGTTYNVQFF. In nucleotides, the CDR3 is TGCAGTGTTAGCACCAGCGGGACTACGTACAATGTGCAGTTCTTC.

Comment on this clonotype: One end of the junction does not line up with germline, which may come from a read error. This chain links TRBV11-2 with TRBJ2-1; D is undetermined. Germline CDR1 SGHAT, CDR2 FQNNGV. This CDR3 has 13 amino acids. The CDR3 sequence is CASSSEAPGLKIF. The CDR3 DNA reads as TGTGCCAGCAGCTCAGAAGCGCCGGGCCTAAAGATCTTC. Full variable domain (rest looked up from reference TRBV11-2 and TRBJ2-1): EAGVAQSPRYKIIEKRQSVAFWCNPISGHATLYWYQQILGQGPKLLIQFQNNGVVDDSQLPKDRFSAERLKGVDSTLKIQPAKLEDSAVYLCASSSEAPGLKIFGPGTRLTVL.

In this sample, this clonotype turned up many times. CDR3 in DNA: TGTGCCAGCAGCCCGGACAGGGGGCGCGAAATATCCAATGAGCAGTTCTTC. As protein: CASSPDRGREISNEQFF. J is TRBJ2-1 and V is TRBV28; 11 positions agree with TRBD1. This CDR3 has 17 amino acids. Germline CDR1 MDHEN, CDR2 SYDVKM. Trimming removed 6 bases from V and 6 bases from J; junction bases left unmatched: 13.

This clonotype was seen only once. The junction differs from germline at one of its ends, possibly a read error. The chain combines TRBV6-5 with TRBJ2-7; D gene uncertain. This CDR3 region has 13 residues. In germline, CDR1 is MNHEY, CDR2 SVGAGI. The CDR3 here is CASLRLGSYEEYF. The CDR3 nucleotides are TGTGCCAGTCTGCGACTTGGCTCCTACGAGGAGTACTTC.

With regard to this clonotype: The junction and the germline gene differ at one end; a read error may be behind it. The chain carries TRBV4-1 and TRBJ2-5; perhaps D is TRBD1 or TRBD2 (5 bases each). The V gene's germline CDR1 is MGHRA and CDR2 YSYEKL. This CDR3 is built from 14 residues. This CDR3 is CASNQEWTTGTHYF. For the CDR3, the DNA is TGCGCCAGCAACCAAGAATGGACAACGGGAACCCATTACTTC.

V and J are TRBV11-2 and TRBJ2-3; 7 nucleotides match TRBD2. Germline assignment: CDR1 SGHAT and CDR2 FQNNGV. This CDR3 comprises 16 residues. Trimming took 5 bases from V and 4 from J; bases not matched to a gene: 12. CDR3 sequence (DNA): TGTGCCAGCAGCCCCCATGGGAGGGCCGATTCAGATACGCAGTATTTT. Translating it yields CASSPHGRADSDTQYF.

A word on this clonotype: A junction boundary mismatches the germline segment, possibly from a read error. The rearrangement uses TRBV29-1 and TRBJ2-6; no clear D gene. The CDR3 contains 16 residues. CDR1 is SQVTM, CDR2 ANQGSEA, per germline. Written as DNA, the CDR3 is TGCAGTGCTCAAAGTGGACGCAACTCTGGGGTCAACGTCCTGACTTTC. The encoded protein is CSAQSGRNSGVNVLTF.

As regards this clonotype: A junction boundary mismatches the germline segment, possibly from a read error. Here the CDR3 DNA reads TGTGCCAGCAGCTCAAACCCGGGCACTAGCGACTATTCTTCTGAGGCCAACGTCCTGACTTTC. Amino acid sequence: CASSSNPGTSDYSSEANVLTF. This chain uses TRBV5-4 with TRBJ2-6; 7 nucleotides line up with TRBD2. Looked up from germline, CDR1 is SGHNT and CDR2 is YYREEE (reference sequence). The CDR3 has 21 residues.

On this clonotype: Mismatch with germline at one junction end may stem from a read error. The V and J genes are TRBV29-1 and TRBJ2-7; D is possibly TRBD2 (5 bases). This CDR3 has 14 residues. Germline V lookup: CDR1 SQVTM, CDR2 ANQGSEA. Written as DNA, the CDR3 is TGCAGCGTTGGAGGGCAGTGGTTAACCTACGGGCAGTACTTC. Translating it yields CSVGGQWLTYGQYF.

The J gene is TRBJ1-2, the V gene TRBV12-3 or TRBV12-4, with no clear D. The CDR3 spans 13 residues. V was pared by 3 bases and J by 13 bases, with 18 bases between. CDR3 nucleotides: TGTGCCAGCAGTTTTCGCGGCGGCTATGACTGCACCTTC. Translated: CASSFRGGYDCTF.

In regard to this clonotype: Since no conserved phenylalanine or tryptophan closes the CDR3, a read error is the likely cause. V is TRBV11-2 and J is TRBJ2-1, with 10 positions matching TRBD2. The CDR3 is 18 residues long. Germline CDR1 reads SGHAT; CDR2 reads FQNNGV. The CDR3 sequence is CVNSLGVAGGYYYNEQFS. The DNA of the CDR3 is TGTGTCAACAGCTTAGGAGTAGCGGGAGGCTACTACTACAATGAGCAGTTCTCC.